The rows below give T cell receptor beta chains drawn from one sample of a study of T cells in Graves' hyperthyroidism and ophthalmopathy. TCRdb reprocessed the multiplex PCR reads with MiXCR, giving one entry per CDR3 protein. The sample holds 450,000 to 650,000 distinct CDR3 sequences; more than 13% are singletons and the top ten take 7% to 9%. The sample consisted of blood. The receptors were sampled from a woman younger than 30 with Graves' ophthalmopathy. The CDR3 runs from the conserved cysteine through the conserved F or W. D genes are given only for firm matches. A clone size is listed for some rows: how often the clone was seen (once, few, many), or a class if it is expanded.

j_call d_call v_call clone_size cdr3_nt cdr3_aa
TRBJ2-3 - TRBV18 many TGTGCCAGCTCCCTGGATACTAGCACAGATACGCAGTATTTT CASSLDTSTDTQYF
TRBJ1-5 TRBD1 TRBV12-3/TRBV12-4 many TGTGCCAGCAGGCCCGGGACAGGGCTGAATCAGCCCCAGCATTTT CASRPGTGLNQPQHF
TRBJ2-7 TRBD2 TRBV6-1 few TGTGCCAGCAGACCGAGCGGGGGCTCCTACGAGCAGCACTTC CASRPSGGSYEQHF
TRBJ2-7 TRBD2 TRBV7-2 many TGTGCCAGCAGCTTAGCGCCGGGACTAGCGAGTTACGAGCAGTACTTC CASSLAPGLASYEQYF
TRBJ2-7 - TRBV7-9 many TGTGCCAGCAGCGGGACTGATAAATCCTACGAGCAGTACTTC CASSGTDKSYEQYF
TRBJ2-2 - TRBV6-1 - TGTGCCAGCAGTGGGAGGAGGGACTCCGGGGCCGGGGAGCTGTTTTTT CASSGRRDSGAGELFF
TRBJ2-6 TRBD1 TRBV24-1 many TGTGCCACCAGTGATGCGACAGGGCGCTCTGGAGCCAACGTCCTGACTTTC CATSDATGRSGANVLTF
TRBJ1-1 - TRBV19 many TGTGCCAGTAGTAGGGAGACATCGAACACTGAAGCTTTCTTT CASSRETSNTEAFF
TRBJ2-5 - TRBV6-2/TRBV6-3 many TGTGCCAGCAGTTACTCTGGGGGGACCCAAGAGACCCAGTACTTC CASSYSGGTQETQYF
TRBJ2-7 - TRBV6-6 many TGTGCCAGCAGTTACGTCGCCGGTACCTACGAGCAGTACTTC CASSYVAGTYEQYF
TRBJ2-3 - TRBV5-5 many TGTGCCAGCAGCTTGAACGGACTCGGGGACACAGATACGCAGTATTTT CASSLNGLGDTDTQYF
TRBJ2-3 - TRBV12-3/TRBV12-4 - TGTGCCAGCAGTTTAACGGGGGGCGCGGGAAGAGATACGCAGTATTTT CASSLTGGAGRDTQYF
TRBJ2-7 TRBD1 TRBV2 many TGTGCCAGCAAGGCGGCAGGGGGCATCGACGAGCAGTACTTC CASKAAGGIDEQYF
TRBJ2-5 - TRBV28 many TGTGCCAGCAGTGGGGTCAGCGCCCGGGGTAGGGAGACCCAGTACTTC CASSGVSARGRETQYF
TRBJ1-2 - TRBV5-6 - TGTGCCAGCAGCTTAGGGAGACAGGCCTATGGCTACACCTTC CASSLGRQAYGYTF
TRBJ2-1 - TRBV12-3/TRBV12-4 many TGTGCCAGCGTGGACGGGCCCGACAATGAGCAGTTCTTC CASVDGPDNEQFF
TRBJ2-3 TRBD2 TRBV2 many TGTGCCAGCTCCCTGAGGTTAGCGGGAGCATCAGATACGCAGTATTTT CASSLRLAGASDTQYF
TRBJ2-5 - TRBV12-3/TRBV12-4 many TGTGCCAGCACCCTTAAGGGGCAGGTCCAAGAGACCCAGTACTTC CASTLKGQVQETQYF
TRBJ2-7 TRBD2 TRBV12-3/TRBV12-4 - TGTGCCAGCAGTTTAGAGGGACTAGCGGGAGGAGGGCAGTACTTC CASSLEGLAGGGQYF
TRBJ2-1 - TRBV19 few TGTGCCAGTAGTATAGACGTCGTGGAAAGCCACAATGAGCAGTTCTTC CASSIDVVESHNEQFF
TRBJ2-7 TRBD1 TRBV19 many TGTGCCAGTAGTTTGACAGGGGACGAGCAGTACTTC CASSLTGDEQYF
TRBJ2-7 - TRBV4-2 many TGTGCCAGCAGCCAAGATCGACTAGATAGCGAGCAGTACTTC CASSQDRLDSEQYF
TRBJ2-6 - TRBV20-1 - TGCAGTGCTCTTCCTTCACAGCGGTCTGGGGCCAACGTCCTGACTTTC CSALPSQRSGANVLTF
TRBJ2-1 TRBD2 TRBV2 many TGTGCCAGCAGGAGGACTAGCGGGATTTTAACCTACAATGAGCAGTTCTTC CASRRTSGILTYNEQFF
TRBJ2-7 - TRBV28 - TGTGCCAGCAACTCCGAGGGAAAGGGCATCCACGAGCAGTACTTC CASNSEGKGIHEQYF
TRBJ2-5 TRBD2 TRBV2 many TGTGCCAGCAGTGAATTAGCGGGAGCCCAGGAGACCCAGTACTTC CASSELAGAQETQYF
TRBJ2-1 - TRBV9 few TGTGCCAGCAGCGTAGAAGAGGGGGGGCAGCTCTATGAGCAGTTCTTC CASSVEEGGQLYEQFF
TRBJ2-7 - TRBV25-1 - TGTGCCAGCAGTGAATGGGGCGGGGTCTACGAGCAGTACTTC CASSEWGGVYEQYF
TRBJ1-1 TRBD1 TRBV4-1 many TGCGCCAGCAGCTCCCGGACAGGCTTGAACACTGAAGCTTTCTTT CASSSRTGLNTEAFF
TRBJ2-7 - TRBV19 few TGTGCCAGTAGTTTTGGGGAGTCATCCGAGCAGTACTTC CASSFGESSEQYF
TRBJ1-2 TRBD1 TRBV7-2 many TGTGCCAGCAGCTTAGAAGGGGGCCTTAGATATGGCTACACCTTC CASSLEGGLRYGYTF
TRBJ1-2 - TRBV28 many TGTGCCAGCCTTAGCGTAGGGCCTGGCTACACCTTC CASLSVGPGYTF
TRBJ2-4 - TRBV3-1 many TGTGCCAGCAGCCCCTACATGACTAGTGGTGACATTCAGTACTTC CASSPYMTSGDIQYF
TRBJ2-3 - TRBV7-2 many TGTGCCAGCAGCTTAGCGGGGGACGGTCGGGGTACGCAGTATTTT CASSLAGDGRGTQYF
TRBJ1-5 TRBD1 TRBV25-1 - TGTGCCAGCAGAGCTGGACAGGGGTCGGACCATAGCAATCAGCCCCAGCATTTT CASRAGQGSDHSNQPQHF
TRBJ1-6 TRBD1 TRBV5-6 - TGTGCCAGCAGCTTGGACAGGGGTGGGAACTCACCCCTCCACTTT CASSLDRGGNSPLHF
TRBJ2-7 TRBD1 TRBV12-3/TRBV12-4 many TGTGCCAGCAACGGACAGGGAATCGACGAGCAGTACTTC CASNGQGIDEQYF
TRBJ1-1 - TRBV3-1 many TGTGCCAGCAGCCCCCTTGAGGCTGAAAAAGCTTTCTTT CASSPLEAEKAFF
TRBJ2-7 TRBD1 TRBV3-1 few TGTGCCAGCAGCCTGAGTTTCCTCCGGGACAGGGATCCCGACGAGCAGTACTTC CASSLSFLRDRDPDEQYF
TRBJ2-7 - TRBV3-1 - TGTGCCAGCAGCCTAAAGGAGACTGGATCCTACGAGCAGTACTTC CASSLKETGSYEQYF
TRBJ2-4 TRBD2 TRBV19 - TGTGCCAGTAGTATTTTCGGCGGGAGGGCGGACCTAGCCAAAAACATTCAGTACTTC CASSIFGGRADLAKNIQYF
TRBJ2-2 - TRBV19 many TGTGCCAGTAGTGTCGGAGAGACTTCCGGGGAGCTGTTTTTT CASSVGETSGELFF
TRBJ2-1 TRBD1 TRBV4-3 - TGCGCCAGCAGCCAAGAGGACAGGGTAATATACAATGAGCAGTTCTTC CASSQEDRVIYNEQFF
TRBJ1-1 - TRBV12-3/TRBV12-4 many TGTGCCAGCAGTTTAGGATTATTGGGGGCGATATTCTCGAACACTGAAGCTTTCTTT CASSLGLLGAIFSNTEAFF
TRBJ2-5 - TRBV20-1 many TGCAGTGCTAGAGTCTGGAATCGGGAGACCCAGTACTTC CSARVWNRETQYF
TRBJ2-3 - TRBV20-1 many TGCAGTGCTGCCCCGGGCCGCCGGGGCCCAGATACGCAGTATTTT CSAAPGRRGPDTQYF
TRBJ1-5 - TRBV28 many TGTGCCAGCAGCCACGGACCTAGCAATCAGCCCCAGCATTTT CASSHGPSNQPQHF
TRBJ2-3 TRBD1 TRBV6-1 few TGTGCCAGCAGTGCTCCCGGGACAGCCACAGATACGCAGTATTTT CASSAPGTATDTQYF